The rows below give T cell receptor beta chains drawn from one sample of a study of blood T cell repertoires in COVID-19. TCRdb keeps only in-frame clones here, not all; method: immunoSEQ multiplex PCR. The sample yields under 70,000 clones, 90% seen once. Material: peripheral blood. The origin of the receptors is a man in his 60s with active COVID-19. The CDR3 runs from the conserved cysteine through the conserved F or W. The D gene is left open where the match is weak. Clone size is not always given. Where it is, it says once, few, many or a class for expanded clones.

clone size	V gene	D gene	J gene	CDR3 DNA	CDR3 protein
-	TRBV18	-	TRBJ2-3	TGTGCCAGCTCACCACTTCGAGGAGATACGCAGTATTTT	CASSPLRGDTQYF
-	TRBV14	TRBD1	TRBJ1-1	TGTGCCAGCAGCCAGAGGACAGGTTTAAACACTGAAGCTTTCTTT	CASSQRTGLNTEAFF
-	TRBV2	TRBD2	TRBJ2-1	TGTGCCAGCACCGACCCCTTAGGGCTAGCGGGACAATACAATGAGCAGTTCTTC	CASTDPLGLAGQYNEQFF
-	TRBV7-2	TRBD2	TRBJ2-1	TGTGCCAGCAGCTTACGTCCCGCGGGAGACCCCTACAATGAGCAGTTCTTC	CASSLRPAGDPYNEQFF
-	TRBV3-1/TRBV3-2	-	TRBJ1-4	TGTGCCAGCAGCTCGTTCTCTAATGAAAAACTGTTTTTT	CASSSFSNEKLFF
-	TRBV5-1	TRBD2	TRBJ2-3	TGCGCCAGCAGCTTATCTAGCGGGGCCCGCACAGATACGCAGTATTTT	CASSLSSGARTDTQYF
-	TRBV5-4	TRBD1	TRBJ1-1	TGTGCCAGCAGCTCATTTACAGGGGGCCTTCGGAGGACTGAAGCTTTCTTT	CASSSFTGGLRRTEAFF
-	TRBV7-2	-	TRBJ2-7	TGTGCCAGCAGCTTTGGAGCGGCCTCCTACGAGCAGTACTTC	CASSFGAASYEQYF
-	TRBV10-3	TRBD2	TRBJ2-7	TGTGCCATCAGACCAGGACTAGCGGGAGGGAGTACCCTCTACGAGCAGTACTTC	CAIRPGLAGGSTLYEQYF
-	TRBV6-6	TRBD1	TRBJ1-3	TGTGCCAGCACCACAGGGGCCTCTGGAAACACCATATATTTT	CASTTGASGNTIYF
-	TRBV7-6	-	TRBJ1-1	TGTGCCAGCAGCTTAGCCCTCGGGGGATCGAACACTGAAGCTTTCTTT	CASSLALGGSNTEAFF
-	TRBV24-1	TRBD1	TRBJ2-1	TGTGCCACCAGTGACCTGACAGGGAATGAGCAGTTCTTC	CATSDLTGNEQFF
-	TRBV6-5	-	TRBJ2-3	TGTGCCAGCAGGTCCACGACTAGCACAGATACGCAGTATTTT	CASRSTTSTDTQYF
once	TRBV5-8	-	TRBJ2-7	TGTGCCAGCAGCAGCAGGCGGGGGCCTACGCAGCAGTACTTC	CASSSRRGPTQQYF
-	TRBV7-8	TRBD1	TRBJ2-3	TGTGCCAGCAGCGGGAGGACAGGGGGCCTTACAGATACGCAGTATTTT	CASSGRTGGLTDTQYF
once	TRBV5-5	TRBD1	TRBJ2-7	TGTGCCAGCAGCTTGGTTGGCAGGGGGCTTGAGCAGTACTTC	CASSLVGRGLEQYF
-	TRBV2	-	TRBJ2-5	TGTGCCGTCAGGACAAGTTTTAAAGAGACCCAGTACTTC	CAVRTSFKETQYF
-	TRBV11-3	TRBD1	TRBJ2-3	TGTGCCAGCAGCCGACAGGGTAGCACAGATACGCAGTATTTT	CASSRQGSTDTQYF
-	TRBV5-1	TRBD1	TRBJ2-2	TGCGCCAGCAGCTTCTTCGGACAGGAATCCGGGGAGCTGTTTTTT	CASSFFGQESGELFF
-	TRBV5-1	TRBD1	TRBJ1-1	TGCGCCAGCAGCTTGGGACAGGGGGCCGAAGGGAGAAACACTGAAGCTTTCTTT	CASSLGQGAEGRNTEAFF
-	TRBV6-6	-	TRBJ2-7	TGTGCCAGCAGTTACCTGTCAGGGGCTCCCTACGAGCAGTACTTC	CASSYLSGAPYEQYF
-	TRBV2	-	TRBJ2-7	TGTGCCAGCAGTGTGCCGGGACACCTCTCCTACGAGCAGTACTTC	CASSVPGHLSYEQYF
once	TRBV9	-	TRBJ2-7	TGTGCCAGCAGCGTAACGCCAGCGTACGAGCAGTACTTC	CASSVTPAYEQYF
-	TRBV29-1	TRBD1	TRBJ2-3	TGCAGCACAGACAGGGAGTCGGGCACAGATACGCAGTATTTT	CSTDRESGTDTQYF
-	TRBV28	TRBD2	TRBJ2-3	TGTGCCAGCAGCAACAGACTAGCGGGGGTTTCAGATACGCAGTATTTT	CASSNRLAGVSDTQYF
-	TRBV30	-	TRBJ1-4	TGTGCCTGGAGAGGGAGTGAAAAACTGTTTTTT	CAWRGSEKLFF
-	TRBV9	TRBD2	TRBJ2-7	TGTGCCAGCAGCCCCGGGACTAGCGGGGCCTACGAGCAGTACTTC	CASSPGTSGAYEQYF
-	TRBV6-8	TRBD2	TRBJ2-5	TGTGCCAGCGGGACTCGAGCGGGGGCGATACAAGAGACCCAGTACTTC	CASGTRAGAIQETQYF
-	TRBV28	-	TRBJ2-7	TGTGCCAGCAGGGAGATACAAGGTCCCTACGAGCAGTACTTC	CASREIQGPYEQYF
-	TRBV12-3/TRBV12-4	-	TRBJ1-5	TGTGCCAGCACGGGGGGCGGGTCTCAGCCCCAGCATTTT	CASTGGGSQPQHF
-	TRBV19	-	TRBJ1-5	TGTGCCAGTAGTCCGGACGGGACTGCCGCCCGGCCCCAGCATTTT	CASSPDGTAARPQHF
-	TRBV13	-	TRBJ1-1	TGTGCCAGCAGCTTACAGCGGAACACTGAAGCTTTCTTT	CASSLQRNTEAFF
-	TRBV10-3	-	TRBJ2-3	TGTGCCATCAAGGGGTACACAGATACGCAGTATTTT	CAIKGYTDTQYF
-	TRBV2	-	TRBJ1-4	TGTGCCAGCAGAAAGCAGGGGTGGGATGAAAAACTGTTTTTT	CASRKQGWDEKLFF
once	TRBV2	TRBD2	TRBJ2-7	TGTGCCAGCAGTGAAAGGCCCGGGAGGGGTCACGAGCAGTACTTC	CASSERPGRGHEQYF
-	TRBV5-1	TRBD1	TRBJ1-6	TGCGCCAGCAGCTCAACCGGGACAGGGGCTAACTCACCCCTCCACTTT	CASSSTGTGANSPLHF
-	TRBV5-1	-	TRBJ2-3	TGCGCCAGCAGCTTGGGACAGTCCACAGATACGCAGTATTTT	CASSLGQSTDTQYF
-	TRBV29-1	-	TRBJ2-2	TGCAGCGTTGGGGGACTCACCGGGGAGCTGTTTTTT	CSVGGLTGELFF
few	TRBV7-9	-	TRBJ1-3	TGTGCCAGCATCCCTGCCAGCTCTGGAAACACCATATATTTT	CASIPASSGNTIYF
once	TRBV12-5	-	TRBJ1-4	TGTGCTAGTGGTTTGGTCAGGACAGAAAATGAAAAACTGTTTTTT	CASGLVRTENEKLFF
-	TRBV6-5	-	TRBJ1-2	TGTGCCACCGCGAAGTATGGCTACACCTTC	CATAKYGYTF